The T cell receptor (beta chain) under discussion was sequenced for a study of blood T cells in healthy people across ages. Study results and caveats: Observed TCR beta diversity per million T cells went down as age went up. This fall followed a roughly linear course with age. The study could not conclusively compare naive and antigen-experienced cells, given its unsorted PBMCs.

Together with a sample-barcoded 5' primer, a J-beta primer mix was included in a second PCR lasting about 7 to 12 cycles. TCRdb processed the 5' RACE reads anew with MiXCR; each CDR3 protein has one entry. The repertoire holds some 1.4 million distinct CDR3 sequences, with about 43% as singletons. This clonotype was counted only a few times. Antigen: not known. The CDR3 covers 16 residues. Germline trimming cut 7 bases from V and 7 bases from J; bases unmatched to any gene: 19. Germline values: CDR1 SGHRS, CDR2 YFSETQ. The chain is built from TRBV5-1 and TRBJ2-7; 8 nucleotides line up with TRBD2. This receptor was taken from a woman in her late teens or twenties in good health. The specimen was blood. CDR3 bases: TGCGCCAGCTTCCTGAGGAGCGGGGGCCCCTACAATGAGCAGTACTTC. As protein: CASFLRSGGPYNEQYF.